These 13 T cell receptor beta chains share one sample of origin, sequenced in a study of blood T cell repertoires in COVID-19. The data were produced by immunoSEQ multiplex PCR, yet TCRdb's version contains in-frame clones alone and is incomplete. In the table there are just under 150,000 clones, 85% of which are singletons. Sequenced material: peripheral blood. These TCRs come from a human donor with acute or convalescent COVID-19. The donor label of this sample is uncertain.

To note about this clone: The identical CDR3 is also encoded by other nucleotide sequences in the sample. The CDR3 DNA is TGCAGTGCTAGTGTGGCGGGAGGGCCTTCAGATACGCAGTATTTT. Its translation is CSASVAGGPSDTQYF. The chain is built from TRBV20-1 and TRBJ2-3, with TRBD2 matching 9 bases. Germline CDR1 and CDR2: DFQATT and SNEGSKA (reference sequence). The CDR3 has 15 amino acids. With 3 bases clipped from V and 4 bases from J, the junction kept 8 bases outside the gene matches.

J is TRBJ1-3 and V is TRBV21-1; TRBD1 is the table's D call and was not checked against the DNA. TRBV21-1 is deemed a pseudogene. The CDR3 runs to 15 residues. CDR3 DNA: TGTGCCAGCAAAGGACAGGCCACCGTCGAAAACACCATATATTTT. Encoded protein: CASKGQATVENTIYF.

The J gene is TRBJ2-4, the V gene TRBV11-2, with 9 bases matching TRBD1. The length of the CDR3 is 15 residues. CDR1 is SGHAT, CDR2 FQNNGV, per germline. Germline trimming cut 5 bases from V and 6 bases from J; bases unmatched to any gene: 8. CDR3 nucleotide sequence: TGTGCCAGCAGCCGTCGGACAGGGGAGGCAAACATTCAGTACTTC. This translates into CASSRRTGEANIQYF.

The chain joins TRBV7-9 to TRBJ1-6; tentative D call: TRBD1 (6 bases). Deletions cut 1 base from V and 14 bases from J, with 15 bases between. In germline, CDR1 is SEHNR, CDR2 FQNEAQ (reference sequence). The CDR3 consists of 14 residues. CDR3 nucleotides: TGTGCCAGCAGCTTAGTGGGGGCCCTCGGGTCCCTCCACTTT. Translating gives CASSLVGALGSLHF. The full variable domain, in which reference TRBV7-9 and TRBJ1-6 provide the parts outside the CDR3, is DTGVSQNPRHKITKRGQNVTFRCDPISEHNRLYWYRQTLGQGPEFLTYFQNEAQLEKSRLLSDRFSAERPKGSFSTLEIQRTEQGDSAMYLCASSLVGALGSLHFGNGTRLTVT.

The CDR3 coding sequence is TGTGCCAGCAGCCCATATCTCGGTACTAATGAAAAACTGTTTTTT. This translates into CASSPYLGTNEKLFF. This rearrangement joins TRBV14 to TRBJ1-4; D unclear. The CDR3 spans 15 residues. Trimming pared 4 bases from V and 2 bases from J, leaving 11 bases between. CDR1 and CDR2 (germline): SGHDN, FVKESK.

This clone was seen just once. This sequence joins TRBV6-1 and TRBJ1-2; 7 bases align to TRBD1. V was clipped by 0 bases and J by 1 base; unmatched bases: 2. Germline values: CDR1 MNHNS, CDR2 SASEGT. The CDR3 runs to 15 residues. This chain's CDR3 is CASSEATGVNYGYTF. The CDR3 nucleotides are TGTGCCAGCAGTGAAGCTACAGGGGTTAACTATGGCTACACCTTC.

This clone was seen a single time. The chain joins TRBV7-2 to TRBJ1-2; 7 bases map to TRBD1. J lost 3 bases, V lost 4 bases, and 8 bases had no gene match. Germline CDR1 and CDR2: SGHTA and FQGNSA. This CDR3 has 15 residues. CDR3 sequence reads: CASSYSGGNDYGYTF. DNA of the CDR3: TGTGCCAGCAGCTATTCAGGGGGTAACGACTATGGCTACACCTTC.

V usage is TRBV7-9 and J usage is TRBJ1-1; a possible D gene is TRBD1 (5 bases). The CDR3 runs 14 residues. The V end lost 2 bases, the J end lost 1 base, and 8 bases lay between the germline ends. Germline values: CDR1 SEHNR, CDR2 FQNEAQ (reference sequence). In DNA, the CDR3 is TGTGCCAGCAGCTTAATGCAGGGGAACACTGAAGCTTTCTTT. Its protein is CASSLMQGNTEAFF.

The chain links TRBV15 to TRBJ1-6; perhaps TRBD1 as D (5 bases). Germline CDR1 and CDR2: LNHNV and YYDKDF (reference sequence). This CDR3 is built from 15 residues. Trimming took off 5 bases at V and 9 bases at J, with 17 bases between the two ends. This CDR3 reads CATSLWSGGGSPLHF. The CDR3 DNA sequence: TGTGCCACCAGCCTTTGGTCGGGCGGGGGTTCACCCCTCCACTTT.

The rearrangement links TRBV7-3 to TRBJ2-5; a weak D match, TRBD2 (6 bases). This CDR3 has 13 residues. Trimming pared 3 bases from V and 2 bases from J, leaving 7 bases between. CDR1 SGHTA and CDR2 FQGTGA come from the germline V gene. The CDR3 loop is CASSLRGQETQYF. CDR3 coding DNA: TGTGCCAGCAGCTTGCGGGGACAAGAGACCCAGTACTTC.

The chain uses TRBV7-8 and TRBJ1-1; no reliable D call. Germline V gene sequence: CDR1 SGHVS, CDR2 FQNEAQ. This CDR3 has 15 amino acids. CDR3 in amino acids: CASIPVRWLNTEAFF. The CDR3 nucleotides read TGTGCTAGTATTCCGGTGAGGTGGTTGAACACTGAAGCTTTCTTT.

The chain carries TRBV18 and TRBJ1-2; D possibly corresponds to TRBD1 (6 bases). Germline CDR1 KGHSH, CDR2 LQKENI. The CDR3 contains 14 residues. Trimming pared 5 bases from V and 3 bases from J, leaving 13 bases between. CDR3 sequence: CASSSGQLYYGYTF. The CDR3, as DNA: TGTGCCAGCTCATCAGGACAGCTCTACTATGGCTACACCTTC.

The J gene is TRBJ1-4, the V gene TRBV7-2; D unclear. Trimming cost V 5 bases and J 8 bases, with 15 bases left between them. The CDR3 loop spans 14 amino acids. Germline V gives CDR1 SGHTA, CDR2 FQGNSA. The CDR3 region has the DNA TGTGCCAGCAGCCCAGACGGTGTAGCCGAAAAACTGTTTTTT. This translates into CASSPDGVAEKLFF.